This TCR beta chain was sequenced for a study of OX40 agonist ivuxolimab in advanced cancers. Germline CDR1 and CDR2: SQVTM and ANQGSEA. The V gene lost 2 bases and the J gene lost 5 bases, with 8 bases spanning the gap. The CDR3 is made up of 12 amino acids. The method was immunoSEQ multiplex PCR; TCRdb's version includes in-frame clones alone and lacks a portion of them. The table includes tens of thousands of clones, around 89% detected once. This clone was seen once. The specimen was CD4+ or CD8+ T cells sorted from blood, collected in a trial of the OX40 agonist ivuxolimab. The chain joins TRBV29-1 to TRBJ2-3; a possible D gene is TRBD2 (5 bases). The TCR sequence derives from an adult with an advanced solid tumor such as melanoma, head and neck, liver or kidney cancer. CDR3 protein: CSVELDLDTQYF. CDR3 DNA sequence: TGCAGCGTTGAACTGGACTTAGATACGCAGTATTTT.